The text below deals with one T cell receptor (beta chain). Its target is unknown. This sample stems from a study of cytomegalovirus exposure and HLA in healthy donors. Study-level points and caveats: Upon later analysis, TCR association rates were observed to vary by HLA locus, being highest for DRB1 and lowest for HLA-C. TCR beta V segments were, for the most part, productive about 87% or about 30% of the time in an earlier analysis. Researchers left out some V segments, among them TRBV6-2 and TRBV6-3, as indistinguishable.

The CDR3 runs 15 residues. The V gene lost 3 bases and the J gene lost 3 bases, with 9 bases spanning the gap. Germline V lookup: CDR1 SGHVS, CDR2 FQNEAQ. Healthy bone marrow donors supplied every sample. 13 Jbeta primers and 60 Vbeta primers were used for the PCR. Clones were sequenced by immunoSEQ multiplex PCR, and TCRdb holds only the in-frame ones, with some missing. The specimen's table records about 50,000 clones. The gene calls are TRBV7-8 and TRBJ1-6; tentatively, D is TRBD1 (5 bases). This receptor was identified in a woman aged 55-75 years in good health and CMV-seropositive. The specimen was PBMCs. This CDR3 is CASSFDSSYNSPLHF. CDR3 nucleotides: TGTGCCAGCAGCTTCGACAGCAGCTATAATTCACCCCTCCACTTT.